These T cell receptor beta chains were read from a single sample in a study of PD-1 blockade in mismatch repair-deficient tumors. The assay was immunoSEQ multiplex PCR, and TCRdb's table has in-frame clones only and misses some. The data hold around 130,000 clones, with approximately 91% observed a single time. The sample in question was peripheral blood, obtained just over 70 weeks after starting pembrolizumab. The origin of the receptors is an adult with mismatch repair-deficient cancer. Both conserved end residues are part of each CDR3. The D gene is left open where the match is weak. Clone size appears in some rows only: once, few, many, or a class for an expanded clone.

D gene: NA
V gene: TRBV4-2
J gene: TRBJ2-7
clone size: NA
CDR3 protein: CASSLGGEVEQYF
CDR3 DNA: TGTGCCAGCAGCCTAGGGGGAGAGGTCGAGCAGTACTTC

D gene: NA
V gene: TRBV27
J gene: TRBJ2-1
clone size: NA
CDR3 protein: CASSRDTSYNEQFF
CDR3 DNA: TGTGCCAGCAGTAGGGACACTTCCTACAATGAGCAGTTCTTC

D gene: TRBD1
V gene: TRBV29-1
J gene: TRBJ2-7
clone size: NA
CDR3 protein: CSVVRGPLTSYEQYF
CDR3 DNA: TGCAGCGTTGTAAGGGGGCCCCTTACCTCCTACGAGCAGTACTTC

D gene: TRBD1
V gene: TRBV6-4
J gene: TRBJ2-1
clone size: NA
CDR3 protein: CASSESQGDYNEQFF
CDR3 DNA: TGTGCCAGCAGTGAAAGTCAGGGGGACTACAATGAGCAGTTCTTC

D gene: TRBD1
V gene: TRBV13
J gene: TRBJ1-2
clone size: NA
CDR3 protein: CASSSAGTGMYGYTF
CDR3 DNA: TGTGCCAGCAGCTCAGCCGGGACAGGGATGTACGGCTACACCTTC

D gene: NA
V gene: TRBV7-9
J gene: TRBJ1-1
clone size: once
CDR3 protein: CASSFQTTIEAFF
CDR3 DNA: TGTGCCAGCAGCTTCCAGACTACCATTGAAGCTTTCTTT

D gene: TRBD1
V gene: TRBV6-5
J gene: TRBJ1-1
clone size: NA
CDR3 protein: CASSYSRTGDTEAFF
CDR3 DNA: TGTGCCAGCAGTTACTCAAGGACAGGGGACACTGAAGCTTTCTTT

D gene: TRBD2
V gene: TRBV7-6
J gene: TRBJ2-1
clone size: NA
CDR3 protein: CASSPGVGRGYNEQFF
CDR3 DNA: TGTGCCAGCAGCCCCGGAGTGGGGAGGGGCTACAATGAGCAGTTCTTC

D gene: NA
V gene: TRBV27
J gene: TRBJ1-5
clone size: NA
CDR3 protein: CASSFGGIHQPQHF
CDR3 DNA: TGTGCCAGCAGTTTTGGGGGGATTCATCAGCCCCAGCATTTT

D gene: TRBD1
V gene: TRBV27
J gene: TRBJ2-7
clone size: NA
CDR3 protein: CASSLGTAFMGEQYF
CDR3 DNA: TGTGCCAGCAGTTTAGGGACAGCTTTTATGGGCGAGCAGTACTTC

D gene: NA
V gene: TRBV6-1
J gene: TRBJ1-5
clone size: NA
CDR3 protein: CASSGPDGLNQPQHF
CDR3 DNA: TGTGCCAGTTCGGGCCCGGACGGACTTAATCAGCCCCAGCATTTT

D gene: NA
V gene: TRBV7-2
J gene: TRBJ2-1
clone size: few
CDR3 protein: CASSRAAHNEQFF
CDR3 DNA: TGTGCCAGCAGCCGGGCTGCCCACAATGAGCAGTTCTTC

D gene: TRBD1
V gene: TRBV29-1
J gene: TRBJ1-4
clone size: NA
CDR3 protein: CSVAPQGAGEKLFF
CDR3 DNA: TGCAGCGTTGCCCCACAGGGGGCGGGTGAAAAACTGTTTTTT

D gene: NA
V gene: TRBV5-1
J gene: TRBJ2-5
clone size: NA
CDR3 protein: CASSSGRRETQYF
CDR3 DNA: TGCGCCAGCAGCTCAGGACGGCGAGAGACCCAGTACTTC

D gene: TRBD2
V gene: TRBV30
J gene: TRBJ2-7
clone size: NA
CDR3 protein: CAWSPGLGTYEQYF
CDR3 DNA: TGTGCCTGGAGTCCGGGACTAGGGACCTACGAGCAGTACTTC

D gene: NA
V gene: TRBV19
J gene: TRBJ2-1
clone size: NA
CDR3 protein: CASSVVISSYNEQFF
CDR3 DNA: TGTGCCAGTAGTGTCGTAATCAGCTCCTACAATGAGCAGTTCTTC

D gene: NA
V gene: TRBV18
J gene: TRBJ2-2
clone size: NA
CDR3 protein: CASSPGATGELFF
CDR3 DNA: TGTGCCAGCTCACCAGGGGCCACCGGGGAGCTGTTTTTT

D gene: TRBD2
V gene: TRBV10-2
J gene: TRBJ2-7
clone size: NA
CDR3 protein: CASLNPGLAGSYEQYF
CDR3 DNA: TGCGCCAGTCTGAATCCGGGCCTAGCGGGCTCCTACGAGCAGTACTTC

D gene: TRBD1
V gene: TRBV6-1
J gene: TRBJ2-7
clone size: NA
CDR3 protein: CASRSGTGEQYF
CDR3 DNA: TGTGCCAGCAGGTCCGGGACAGGCGAGCAGTACTTC

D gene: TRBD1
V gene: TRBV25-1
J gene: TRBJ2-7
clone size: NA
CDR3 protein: CASTPGTGPYEQYF
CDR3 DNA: TGTGCCAGCACCCCTGGGACAGGCCCCTACGAGCAGTACTTC

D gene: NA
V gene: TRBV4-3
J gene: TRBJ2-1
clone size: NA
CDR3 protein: CASSQNEGRNEQFF
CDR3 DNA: TGCGCCAGCAGCCAAAACGAGGGGAGGAATGAGCAGTTCTTC

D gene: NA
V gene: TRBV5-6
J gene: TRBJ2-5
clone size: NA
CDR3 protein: CASSFGVKTQYF
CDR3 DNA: TGTGCCAGCAGCTTCGGGGTGAAGACCCAGTACTTC

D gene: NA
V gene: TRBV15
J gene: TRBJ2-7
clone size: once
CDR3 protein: CATSRDRGYEQYF
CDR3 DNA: TGTGCCACCAGCAGAGATCGAGGATACGAGCAGTACTTC

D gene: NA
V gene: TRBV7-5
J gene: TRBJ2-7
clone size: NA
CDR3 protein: CASRYNQGSFEQYF
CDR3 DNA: TGTGCCAGCAGGTATAACCAGGGGTCCTTCGAGCAGTACTTC

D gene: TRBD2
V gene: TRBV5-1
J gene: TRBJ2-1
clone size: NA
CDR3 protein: CASDPIAGGDNEQFF
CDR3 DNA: TGCGCCAGCGACCCCATAGCGGGAGGGGACAATGAGCAGTTCTTC

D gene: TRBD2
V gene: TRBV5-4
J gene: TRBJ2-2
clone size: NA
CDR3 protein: CASSPKGAGGQVGELFF
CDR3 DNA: TGTGCCAGCAGCCCCAAGGGAGCGGGAGGCCAGGTCGGGGAGCTGTTTTTT

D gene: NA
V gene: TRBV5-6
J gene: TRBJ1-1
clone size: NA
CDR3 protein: CASSAGSATEAFF
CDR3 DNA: TGTGCCAGCAGTGCCGGGTCGGCCACTGAAGCTTTCTTT

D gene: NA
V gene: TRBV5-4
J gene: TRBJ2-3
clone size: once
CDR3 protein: CASSSGRGPSTDTQYF
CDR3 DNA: TGTGCCAGCAGCTCCGGACGCGGACCCAGCACAGATACGCAGTATTTT

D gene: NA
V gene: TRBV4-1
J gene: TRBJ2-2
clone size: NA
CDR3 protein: CASSQVARGGSGELFF
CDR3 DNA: TGCGCCAGCAGCCAAGTGGCCCGTGGGGGGTCCGGGGAGCTGTTTTTT

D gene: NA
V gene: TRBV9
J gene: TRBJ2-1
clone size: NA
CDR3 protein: CASSPRVGGGNEQFF
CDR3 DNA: TGTGCCAGCAGCCCCCGAGTAGGGGGTGGCAATGAGCAGTTCTTC

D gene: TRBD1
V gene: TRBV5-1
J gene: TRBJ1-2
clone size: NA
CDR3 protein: CASSRQGADYGYTF
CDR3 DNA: TGCGCCAGCAGTAGGCAGGGGGCAGACTATGGCTACACCTTC

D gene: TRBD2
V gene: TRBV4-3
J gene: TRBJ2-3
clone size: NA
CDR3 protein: CASSQNSGRGDTQYF
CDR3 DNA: TGCGCCAGCAGCCAAAACAGCGGGAGGGGCGATACGCAGTATTTT

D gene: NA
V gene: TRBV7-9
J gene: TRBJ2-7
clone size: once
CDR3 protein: CASSLRSGYEQYF
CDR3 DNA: TGTGCCAGCAGCTTGAGGTCCGGCTACGAGCAGTACTTC

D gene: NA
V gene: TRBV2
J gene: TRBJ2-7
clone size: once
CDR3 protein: CASSWEGYEQYF
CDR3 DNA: TGTGCCAGCTCATGGGAAGGGTACGAGCAGTACTTC

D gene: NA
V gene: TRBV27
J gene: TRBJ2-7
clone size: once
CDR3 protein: CASSSRFLPAYEQYF
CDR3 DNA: TGTGCCAGCAGTTCCCGGTTCTTACCAGCCTACGAGCAGTACTTC

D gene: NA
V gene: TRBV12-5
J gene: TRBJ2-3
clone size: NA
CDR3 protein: CASGWTDTDTQYF
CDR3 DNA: TGTGCTAGTGGTTGGACAGATACAGATACGCAGTATTTT

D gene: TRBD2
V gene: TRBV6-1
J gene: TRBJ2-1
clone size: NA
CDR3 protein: CATAVLAGGYNEQFF
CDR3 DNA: TGTGCCACCGCCGTACTAGCGGGGGGCTACAATGAGCAGTTCTTC

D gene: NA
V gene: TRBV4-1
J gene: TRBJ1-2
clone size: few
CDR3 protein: CASKGGPGWNYGYTF
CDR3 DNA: TGCGCCAGCAAGGGCGGGCCAGGATGGAACTATGGCTACACCTTC

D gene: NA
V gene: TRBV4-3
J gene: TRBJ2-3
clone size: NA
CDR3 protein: CASSQASQRGADTQYF
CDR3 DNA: TGCGCCAGCAGCCAAGCCTCACAGAGGGGGGCAGATACGCAGTATTTT

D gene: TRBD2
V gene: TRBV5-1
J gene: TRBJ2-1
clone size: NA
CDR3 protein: CASSVLAGEANEQFF
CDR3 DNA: TGCGCCAGCAGCGTCCTAGCGGGAGAGGCCAATGAGCAGTTCTTC

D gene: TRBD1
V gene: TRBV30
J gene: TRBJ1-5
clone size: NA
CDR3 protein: CAWSIPSTGFGWPQHF
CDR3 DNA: TGTGCCTGGAGTATACCATCGACAGGGTTTGGATGGCCCCAGCATTTT

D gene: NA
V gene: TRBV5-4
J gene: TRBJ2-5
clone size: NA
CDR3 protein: CASSGGLGIETQYF
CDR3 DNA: TGTGCCAGCAGCGGAGGGCTAGGGATTGAGACCCAGTACTTC

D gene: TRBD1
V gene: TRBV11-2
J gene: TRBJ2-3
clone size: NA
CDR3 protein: CASSSWGQGATDTQYF
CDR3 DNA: TGTGCCAGCAGCTCCTGGGGCCAGGGGGCAACAGATACGCAGTATTTT

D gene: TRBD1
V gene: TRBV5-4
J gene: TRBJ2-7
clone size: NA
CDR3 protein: CASSWEGTGNEQYF
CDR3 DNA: TGTGCCAGCAGCTGGGAGGGGACAGGGAACGAGCAGTACTTC

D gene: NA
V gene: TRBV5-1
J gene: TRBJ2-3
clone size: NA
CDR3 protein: CASSLREFDTQYF
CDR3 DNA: TGCGCCAGCAGTTTACGGGAGTTCGATACGCAGTATTTT